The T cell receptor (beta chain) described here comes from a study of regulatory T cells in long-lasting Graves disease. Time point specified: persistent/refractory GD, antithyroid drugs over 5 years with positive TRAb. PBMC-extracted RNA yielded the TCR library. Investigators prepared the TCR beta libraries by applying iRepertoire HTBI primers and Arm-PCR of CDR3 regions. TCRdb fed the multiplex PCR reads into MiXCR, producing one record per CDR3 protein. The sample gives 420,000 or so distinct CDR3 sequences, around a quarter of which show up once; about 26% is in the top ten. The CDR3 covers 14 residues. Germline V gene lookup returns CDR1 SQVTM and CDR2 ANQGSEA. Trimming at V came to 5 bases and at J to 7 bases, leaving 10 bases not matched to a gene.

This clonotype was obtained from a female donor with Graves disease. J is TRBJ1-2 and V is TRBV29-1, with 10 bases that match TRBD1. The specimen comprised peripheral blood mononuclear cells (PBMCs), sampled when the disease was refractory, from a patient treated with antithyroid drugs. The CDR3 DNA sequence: TGCAGCGTTAAGTGGGACAGGGGTTTGGGTGGCTACACCTTC. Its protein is CSVKWDRGLGGYTF.